This is a list of T cell receptor beta chains from one sample in a study of identical twins. TCRdb re-called the 5' RACE reads through MiXCR, storing one row per CDR3 protein. The table shows around 960,000 distinct CDR3 sequences, with 9% to 15% occurring only once. The data also belong to a second study, concerning yellow fever vaccine responses in identical twins.

Material: PBMCs. The receptors shown here come from a woman younger than 30 in good health. The CDR3 runs from the conserved cysteine through the conserved F or W. D genes are given only for firm matches. Clone size appears in some rows only: once, few, many, or a class for an expanded clone.

d_call: -; clone_size: -; v_call: TRBV12-3/TRBV12-4; j_call: TRBJ2-7; cdr3_nt: TGTGCCAGCAGTTTAGGAGGGAGGATGGGCGAGCAGTACTTC; cdr3_aa: CASSLGGRMGEQYF
d_call: -; clone_size: few; v_call: TRBV11-3; j_call: TRBJ2-2; cdr3_nt: TGTGCCAGCAGCTTCCTTAGCGGGAACACCGGGGAGCTGTTTTTT; cdr3_aa: CASSFLSGNTGELFF
d_call: TRBD1; clone_size: few; v_call: TRBV10-3; j_call: TRBJ1-1; cdr3_nt: TGTGCCATCAGTGGACAGGGGGCGAACACTGAAGCTTTCTTT; cdr3_aa: CAISGQGANTEAFF
d_call: TRBD2; clone_size: few; v_call: TRBV9; j_call: TRBJ2-3; cdr3_nt: TGTGCCAGCAGCCAAACTAGCGGGAGTTACCATACGCAGTATTTT; cdr3_aa: CASSQTSGSYHTQYF
d_call: -; clone_size: few; v_call: TRBV7-9; j_call: TRBJ2-2; cdr3_nt: TGTGCCAGCAGTCCTATAGTGGGGACCGCCGGGGAGCTGTTTTTT; cdr3_aa: CASSPIVGTAGELFF
d_call: -; clone_size: -; v_call: TRBV14; j_call: TRBJ2-3; cdr3_nt: TGTGCCAGCAGCCAAGGCCGCTGGACTAGCACAGATACGCAGTATTTT; cdr3_aa: CASSQGRWTSTDTQYF
d_call: -; clone_size: few; v_call: TRBV2; j_call: TRBJ2-3; cdr3_nt: TGTGCCAGCAGTGGGTTGGCGTACACAGATACGCAGTATTTT; cdr3_aa: CASSGLAYTDTQYF
d_call: TRBD1; clone_size: few; v_call: TRBV24-1; j_call: TRBJ2-7; cdr3_nt: TGTGCCACCAGTGACTCGCGACAGGGGCACTACGGAGTCTACGAGCAGTACTTC; cdr3_aa: CATSDSRQGHYGVYEQYF
d_call: -; clone_size: few; v_call: TRBV20-1; j_call: TRBJ2-5; cdr3_nt: TGCAGTGCTAGTAAGGCTAGCTGGGGGTTAGAGACCCAGTACTTC; cdr3_aa: CSASKASWGLETQYF
d_call: TRBD2; clone_size: many; v_call: TRBV20-1; j_call: TRBJ2-1; cdr3_nt: TGCAGTGCTAGAGATCTCGTCCTACTAGCGGGTGAGCAGTTCTTC; cdr3_aa: CSARDLVLLAGEQFF
d_call: -; clone_size: -; v_call: TRBV5-4; j_call: TRBJ2-7; cdr3_nt: TGTGCCAGCAGTCTGGACGCAGAAACCCCCTACGAGCAGTACTTC; cdr3_aa: CASSLDAETPYEQYF
d_call: TRBD2; clone_size: -; v_call: TRBV10-3; j_call: TRBJ2-3; cdr3_nt: TGTGCCATCAACCCGGGACTAGCGGCTCACACAGATACGCAGTATTTT; cdr3_aa: CAINPGLAAHTDTQYF
d_call: TRBD2; clone_size: -; v_call: TRBV4-1; j_call: TRBJ2-1; cdr3_nt: TGCGCCAGCAGCCAAAAGGGACTAGCGGGCGTTTACAATGAGCAGTTCTTC; cdr3_aa: CASSQKGLAGVYNEQFF
d_call: -; clone_size: -; v_call: TRBV6-5; j_call: TRBJ2-7; cdr3_nt: TGTGCCAGCAGCTTACGTCTTCTTCAGGGAGCGGCCTACGAGCAGTACTTC; cdr3_aa: CASSLRLLQGAAYEQYF
d_call: TRBD2; clone_size: -; v_call: TRBV4-1; j_call: TRBJ2-1; cdr3_nt: TGCGCCAGCAGCCGAACCGGGACTAGCGGTCTCAATGAGCAGTTCTTC; cdr3_aa: CASSRTGTSGLNEQFF
d_call: -; clone_size: -; v_call: TRBV20-1; j_call: TRBJ2-7; cdr3_nt: TGCAGTGCTAGAGCCAGCAGTCTTTCCTACGAGCAGTACTTC; cdr3_aa: CSARASSLSYEQYF
d_call: -; clone_size: many; v_call: TRBV4-1; j_call: TRBJ1-1; cdr3_nt: TGCGCCAGCAGCCAACCCCATCTTGGTGGAGGCAGGAACACTGAAGCTTTCTTT; cdr3_aa: CASSQPHLGGGRNTEAFF
d_call: -; clone_size: few; v_call: TRBV20-1; j_call: TRBJ1-1; cdr3_nt: TGCAGTGCTAGTCCGGGGGGCACTGAAGCTTTCTTT; cdr3_aa: CSASPGGTEAFF
d_call: -; clone_size: few; v_call: TRBV14; j_call: TRBJ2-3; cdr3_nt: TGTGCCAGCAGCCAAGGGCCGCGGGGGCGCGATACGCAGTATTTT; cdr3_aa: CASSQGPRGRDTQYF
d_call: -; clone_size: many; v_call: TRBV20-1; j_call: TRBJ1-1; cdr3_nt: TGCAGTGCTAGACCGGGACACCTGAACACTGAAGCTTTCTTT; cdr3_aa: CSARPGHLNTEAFF
d_call: TRBD2; clone_size: many; v_call: TRBV12-3/TRBV12-4; j_call: TRBJ2-1; cdr3_nt: TGTGCCAGCAGCCCCCGGGGAGGGGCGAGGGAGCAGTTCTTC; cdr3_aa: CASSPRGGAREQFF
d_call: TRBD2; clone_size: -; v_call: TRBV20-1; j_call: TRBJ2-7; cdr3_nt: TGCAGTGCTAGTAGCGGGACCCCCTACGAGCAGTACTTC; cdr3_aa: CSASSGTPYEQYF
d_call: TRBD2; clone_size: -; v_call: TRBV9; j_call: TRBJ2-1; cdr3_nt: TGTGCCAGCAGCCGCGGGCGGGGGGCCAACTACAATGAGCAGTTCTTC; cdr3_aa: CASSRGRGANYNEQFF
d_call: -; clone_size: -; v_call: TRBV28; j_call: TRBJ2-1; cdr3_nt: TGTGCCAGCAGTTTCCCGGGAGTAGGATACAATGAGCAGTTCTTC; cdr3_aa: CASSFPGVGYNEQFF
d_call: -; clone_size: few; v_call: TRBV6-5; j_call: TRBJ2-1; cdr3_nt: TGTGCCAGCAGTTACTCGAGGAGATTTGGGTACAATGAGCAGTTCTTC; cdr3_aa: CASSYSRRFGYNEQFF
d_call: TRBD1; clone_size: -; v_call: TRBV7-9; j_call: TRBJ1-6; cdr3_nt: TGTGCCAGCAGGACTGGACAGGCAGATTCACCCCTCCACTTT; cdr3_aa: CASRTGQADSPLHF
d_call: -; clone_size: few; v_call: TRBV6-5; j_call: TRBJ1-3; cdr3_nt: TGTGCCAGCAGTTACTCCGCCTTGCTGCGAAACACCATATATTTT; cdr3_aa: CASSYSALLRNTIYF
d_call: TRBD2; clone_size: few; v_call: TRBV4-1; j_call: TRBJ2-7; cdr3_nt: TGCGCCAGCAGCCAAGATTACACTAGCGGCTACGAGCAGTACTTC; cdr3_aa: CASSQDYTSGYEQYF
d_call: -; clone_size: few; v_call: TRBV4-2; j_call: TRBJ2-5; cdr3_nt: TGTGCCAGCAGCCAAGAGGTTGACTTTCAAGAGACCCAGTACTTC; cdr3_aa: CASSQEVDFQETQYF
d_call: -; clone_size: -; v_call: TRBV4-1; j_call: TRBJ2-3; cdr3_nt: TGCGCCAGCAGCCAAGAAGGGCAGGGGGATACGCAGTATTTT; cdr3_aa: CASSQEGQGDTQYF
d_call: -; clone_size: -; v_call: TRBV20-1; j_call: TRBJ2-5; cdr3_nt: TGCAGGATAAGGACTGCCCAAGAGACCCAGTACTTC; cdr3_aa: CRIRTAQETQYF
d_call: -; clone_size: -; v_call: TRBV7-8; j_call: TRBJ1-3; cdr3_nt: TGTGCCAGCAGCTCGAAGACCCACACCATATATTTT; cdr3_aa: CASSSKTHTIYF
d_call: -; clone_size: -; v_call: TRBV10-3; j_call: TRBJ1-2; cdr3_nt: TGTGCCATCAGTGACGACCAGCCTCCTCACTATGGCTACACCTTC; cdr3_aa: CAISDDQPPHYGYTF
d_call: TRBD2; clone_size: few; v_call: TRBV28; j_call: TRBJ2-7; cdr3_nt: TGTGCCAGCAGTTTAATAGGGACTAGCTCCTACGAGCAGTACTTC; cdr3_aa: CASSLIGTSSYEQYF
d_call: TRBD1; clone_size: -; v_call: TRBV11-1; j_call: TRBJ2-5; cdr3_nt: TGTGCCAGCAGCTCTTCTAGTGTATTAGACAGGGGAAAAGAGACCCAGTACTTC; cdr3_aa: CASSSSSVLDRGKETQYF
d_call: -; clone_size: -; v_call: TRBV10-3; j_call: TRBJ1-3; cdr3_nt: TGTGCCATCTGGTCTGGAAACACCATATATTTT; cdr3_aa: CAIWSGNTIYF
d_call: -; clone_size: -; v_call: TRBV6-2/TRBV6-3; j_call: TRBJ2-7; cdr3_nt: TGTGCCAGCAGTTACACGGGCGGCGCAGGCTACGAGCAGTACTTC; cdr3_aa: CASSYTGGAGYEQYF
d_call: -; clone_size: -; v_call: TRBV5-5; j_call: TRBJ1-1; cdr3_nt: TGTGCCAGCAGCTTGGAAACCTTGATGAACACTGAAGCTTTCTTT; cdr3_aa: CASSLETLMNTEAFF
d_call: TRBD2; clone_size: few; v_call: TRBV12-5; j_call: TRBJ2-3; cdr3_nt: TGTGCTAGCGCGACCCGTCTAGCGGGATCCCTAGATACGCAGTATTTT; cdr3_aa: CASATRLAGSLDTQYF
d_call: -; clone_size: -; v_call: TRBV9; j_call: TRBJ2-3; cdr3_nt: TGTGCCAGCAGCGAGTCGGCTAGATCAACAGATACGCAGTATTTT; cdr3_aa: CASSESARSTDTQYF
d_call: -; clone_size: -; v_call: TRBV12-3/TRBV12-4; j_call: TRBJ2-3; cdr3_nt: TGTGCCAGCAGTATAGACATCCTCACGCAGTATTTT; cdr3_aa: CASSIDILTQYF
d_call: TRBD2; clone_size: few; v_call: TRBV5-1; j_call: TRBJ2-1; cdr3_nt: TGCGCCAGCAGCCACTCTACAGCGGGATCCTCCGTGAATGAGCAGTTCTTC; cdr3_aa: CASSHSTAGSSVNEQFF
d_call: -; clone_size: few; v_call: TRBV5-1; j_call: TRBJ2-3; cdr3_nt: TGCGCCAGCAGCTTGGGACGGACAAATACGCAGTATTTT; cdr3_aa: CASSLGRTNTQYF
d_call: TRBD1; clone_size: -; v_call: TRBV20-1; j_call: TRBJ2-3; cdr3_nt: TGCAGACCCGGGACAGGAGGGACCACAGATACGCAGTATTTT; cdr3_aa: CRPGTGGTTDTQYF
d_call: TRBD2; clone_size: few; v_call: TRBV4-1; j_call: TRBJ2-1; cdr3_nt: TGCGCCAGCAACCCCTTGGGACTAGCGGGTGATGAGCAGTTCTTC; cdr3_aa: CASNPLGLAGDEQFF
d_call: -; clone_size: few; v_call: TRBV7-3; j_call: TRBJ2-1; cdr3_nt: TGTGCCAGCAGCTTAACTATGGGCAATGAGCAGTTCTTC; cdr3_aa: CASSLTMGNEQFF
d_call: -; clone_size: -; v_call: TRBV7-9; j_call: TRBJ2-7; cdr3_nt: TGTGCCAGCAGCTTAGATGCGGGACCGAACTACGAGCAGTACTTC; cdr3_aa: CASSLDAGPNYEQYF
d_call: -; clone_size: -; v_call: TRBV7-2; j_call: TRBJ2-7; cdr3_nt: TGTGCCAGCAGCCAATTATCCTCGGGGGAGCAGTACTTC; cdr3_aa: CASSQLSSGEQYF
d_call: -; clone_size: many; v_call: TRBV6-2/TRBV6-3; j_call: TRBJ2-1; cdr3_nt: TGTGCCAGCAGTTGGGGGTCTAGCGGGACAGGTGAGCAGTTCTTC; cdr3_aa: CASSWGSSGTGEQFF
d_call: -; clone_size: few; v_call: TRBV6-5; j_call: TRBJ1-1; cdr3_nt: TGTGCCAGCAGTTACTTCTCGGGGAACACTGAAGCTTTCTTT; cdr3_aa: CASSYFSGNTEAFF
d_call: TRBD2; clone_size: -; v_call: TRBV12-3/TRBV12-4; j_call: TRBJ2-3; cdr3_nt: TGTGCCAGCAGTGCCGGACTAGCGCCTGGCACCCACACAGATACGCAGTATTTT; cdr3_aa: CASSAGLAPGTHTDTQYF
d_call: TRBD1; clone_size: few; v_call: TRBV27; j_call: TRBJ2-5; cdr3_nt: TGTGCCAGCCGGTGGGACAGGGGTGGTTCGGAGACCCAGTACTTC; cdr3_aa: CASRWDRGGSETQYF
d_call: -; clone_size: many; v_call: TRBV7-2; j_call: TRBJ1-1; cdr3_nt: TGTGCCAGCAGGGGTACAAAAATTGAAGCTTTCTTT; cdr3_aa: CASRGTKIEAFF
d_call: TRBD1; clone_size: -; v_call: TRBV11-2; j_call: TRBJ1-5; cdr3_nt: TGTGCCAGCAGCTTGACAACAGGGGATCAGCCCCAGCATTTT; cdr3_aa: CASSLTTGDQPQHF
d_call: -; clone_size: -; v_call: TRBV20-1; j_call: TRBJ2-7; cdr3_nt: TGCAGTGCCCTCGGGCTAGCCCAAAACTACGAGCAGTACTTC; cdr3_aa: CSALGLAQNYEQYF